This T cell receptor beta chain was sequenced for a study of cytomegalovirus exposure and HLA in healthy donors. J lost 3 bases, V lost 7 bases, and 2 bases had no gene match. This CDR3 region has 13 residues. Germline lookup yields CDR1 MNHEY and CDR2 SMNVEV (reference sequence). Worth noting for this clone: Its antigen is undetermined.

Study results and caveats: An assumption of roughly uniform sequencing depth across donors underlay the presence/absence analyses. A classifier reportedly called cytomegalovirus status with high sensitivity and specificity. In an earlier analysis, most TCR beta V segments were productive about 87% or about 30% of the time. DRB1 had the most TCR associations and HLA-C the fewest, a later analysis found, with rates varying by HLA locus.

Primers: 60 Vbeta forward and 13 Jbeta reverse. This table comes from immunoSEQ multiplex PCR, and its TCRdb copy is limited to in-frame clones, with some not included. The table lists 160,000 or so clones, around 82% of them singletons, with more than 6.5% in the top ten. Sample: PBMCs. The chain combines TRBV27 with TRBJ2-7; 11 positions match TRBD2. The TCR sequence derives from a woman in her forties or fifties in good health and CMV-seropositive. Here the CDR3 reads CASKLAGDYEQYF. DNA for the CDR3: TGTGCCAGCAAACTAGCGGGAGACTACGAGCAGTACTTC.